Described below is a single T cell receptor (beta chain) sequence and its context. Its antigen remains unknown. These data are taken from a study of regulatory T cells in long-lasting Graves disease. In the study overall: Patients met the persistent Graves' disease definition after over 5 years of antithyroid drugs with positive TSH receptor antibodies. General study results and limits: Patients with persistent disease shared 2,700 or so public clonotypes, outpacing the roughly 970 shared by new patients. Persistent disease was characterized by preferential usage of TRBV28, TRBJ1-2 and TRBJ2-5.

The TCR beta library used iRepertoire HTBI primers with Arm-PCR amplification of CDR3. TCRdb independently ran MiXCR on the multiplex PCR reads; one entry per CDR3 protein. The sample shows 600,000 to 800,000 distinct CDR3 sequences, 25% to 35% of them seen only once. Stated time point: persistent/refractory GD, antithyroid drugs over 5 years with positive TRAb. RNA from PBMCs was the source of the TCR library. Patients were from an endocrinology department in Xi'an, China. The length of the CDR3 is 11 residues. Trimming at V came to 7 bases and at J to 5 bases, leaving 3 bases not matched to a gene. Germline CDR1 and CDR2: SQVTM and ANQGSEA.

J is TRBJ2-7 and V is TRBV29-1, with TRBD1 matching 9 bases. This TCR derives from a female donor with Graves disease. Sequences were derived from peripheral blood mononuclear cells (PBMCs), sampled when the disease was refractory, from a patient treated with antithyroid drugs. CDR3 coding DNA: TGCAGCGCTAACAGGGGGCACGAGCAGTACTTC. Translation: CSANRGHEQYF.